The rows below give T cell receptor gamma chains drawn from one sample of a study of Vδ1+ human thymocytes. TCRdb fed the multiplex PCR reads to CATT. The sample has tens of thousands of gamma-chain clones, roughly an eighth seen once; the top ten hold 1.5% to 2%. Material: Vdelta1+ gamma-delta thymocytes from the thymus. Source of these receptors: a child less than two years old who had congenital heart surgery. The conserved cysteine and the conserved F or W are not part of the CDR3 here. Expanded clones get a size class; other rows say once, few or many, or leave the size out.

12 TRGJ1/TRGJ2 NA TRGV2 ATWDGPRYYKKL
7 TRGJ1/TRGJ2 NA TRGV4 ATFCKKL
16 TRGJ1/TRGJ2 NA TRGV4 ATWDGASIPNTNYKKL
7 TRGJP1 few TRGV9 ASGWFKI
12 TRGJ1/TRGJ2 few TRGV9 ALWEAIGSYKKL
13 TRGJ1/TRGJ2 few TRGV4 ATWDGPLDYYKKL
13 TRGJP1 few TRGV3 ATWDGPTTGWFKI
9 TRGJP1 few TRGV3 ATWGGWFKI
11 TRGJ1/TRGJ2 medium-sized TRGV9 ALWEANRTKKL
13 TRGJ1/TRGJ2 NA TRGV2 ATWDGRDPYYKKL
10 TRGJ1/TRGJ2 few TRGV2 ATWELYYKKL
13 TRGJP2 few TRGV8 ATWDTRCSDWIKT
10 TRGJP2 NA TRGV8 ATLGSDWIKT